This is a list of T cell receptor beta chains from one sample in a study of blood T cell repertoires in COVID-19. This table comes from immunoSEQ multiplex PCR, and its TCRdb copy is limited to in-frame clones, with some not included. Seen here are 80,000 to 95,000 clones, approximately 88% observed once, and the top ten hold roughly 6.6%. Sequenced material: peripheral blood. The receptors here all came from a man in his 70s with acute or convalescent COVID-19. CDR3s leave out the opening cysteine and the closing phenylalanine or tryptophan.

V gene: TRBV2; J gene: TRBJ1-6; CDR3 protein: ASRGEAGTNSPLH
V gene: TRBV19; J gene: TRBJ2-1; CDR3 protein: ASSKGQGFYNEQF
V gene: TRBV28; J gene: TRBJ1-1; CDR3 protein: ASSHQGVRNTEAF
V gene: TRBV4-1; J gene: TRBJ2-1; CDR3 protein: ASSQDWGLPRNEQF
V gene: TRBV7-6; J gene: TRBJ2-1; CDR3 protein: ASRLSTSGNNNEQF
V gene: TRBV21-1; J gene: TRBJ2-7; CDR3 protein: ASSKLCGRPTYEQY
V gene: TRBV20-1; J gene: TRBJ1-2; CDR3 protein: SPGALYGYT
V gene: TRBV19; J gene: TRBJ1-4; CDR3 protein: ATTPDRGRKLF
V gene: TRBV25-1; J gene: TRBJ2-5; CDR3 protein: ASSHRGKETQY
V gene: TRBV5-1; J gene: TRBJ1-6; CDR3 protein: ASSLQTGPNSPLH
V gene: TRBV9; J gene: TRBJ2-4; CDR3 protein: ASSRRGGDAKNIQY
V gene: TRBV5-8; J gene: TRBJ2-3; CDR3 protein: ASSFALTSGTDTQY
V gene: TRBV5-1; J gene: TRBJ1-3; CDR3 protein: ASSLGQVGNTIY
V gene: TRBV12-3/TRBV12-4; J gene: TRBJ1-5; CDR3 protein: ASSTTVQPQH
V gene: TRBV5-1; J gene: TRBJ1-2; CDR3 protein: ASSVDRANYGYT
V gene: TRBV11-3; J gene: TRBJ2-1; CDR3 protein: ASSLGTDSYNEQF
V gene: TRBV7-8; J gene: TRBJ1-6; CDR3 protein: ASSKTGEVKSPLH
V gene: TRBV9; J gene: TRBJ1-3; CDR3 protein: ASSVARSPRAGDDGNTIY